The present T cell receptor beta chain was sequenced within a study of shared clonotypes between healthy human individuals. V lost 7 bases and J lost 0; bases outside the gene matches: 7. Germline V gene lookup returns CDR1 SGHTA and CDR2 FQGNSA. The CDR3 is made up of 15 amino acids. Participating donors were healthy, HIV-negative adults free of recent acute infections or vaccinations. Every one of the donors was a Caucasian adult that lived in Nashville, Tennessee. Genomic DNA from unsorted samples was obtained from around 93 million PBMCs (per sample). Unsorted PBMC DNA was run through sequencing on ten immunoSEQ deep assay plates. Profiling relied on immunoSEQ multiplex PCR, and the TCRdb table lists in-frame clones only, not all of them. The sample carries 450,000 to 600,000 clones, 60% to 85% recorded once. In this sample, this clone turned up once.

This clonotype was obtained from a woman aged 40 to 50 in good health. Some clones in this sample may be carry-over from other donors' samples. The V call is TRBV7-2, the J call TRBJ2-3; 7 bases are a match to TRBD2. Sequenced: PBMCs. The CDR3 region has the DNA TGTGCCAGCACCAAGGGAGGGCTTAGCACAGATACGCAGTATTTT. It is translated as CASTKGGLSTDTQYF.